The rows below give T cell receptor beta chains drawn from one sample of a study of cytomegalovirus exposure and HLA in healthy donors. Clones were read by immunoSEQ multiplex PCR, and TCRdb kept only the in-frame ones, dropping some. The table shows 150,000 to 200,000 clones, with 79% occurring only once. The specimen was PBMCs. The receptors originated from a woman aged 25-40 years in good health and CMV-seropositive. CDR3s include the opening cysteine and the closing phenylalanine or tryptophan. The order of the fields is J gene, D gene, clone size, V gene, CDR3 DNA, CDR3 protein. D genes are given only for firm matches. Only some rows state a clone size, as once, few, many or a class for expanded clones.

J: TRBJ2-1; D: -; size: -; V: TRBV4-3; DNA: TGCGCCAGCAGCCAAGCGGAGAGGAGCTCCTACAATGAGCAGTTCTTC; CDR3: CASSQAERSSYNEQFF
J: TRBJ1-1; D: TRBD1; size: -; V: TRBV6-4; DNA: TGTGCCAGCAGTGATGATTCGGACAGGGAGAGCACTGAAGCTTTCTTT; CDR3: CASSDDSDRESTEAFF
J: TRBJ2-7; D: TRBD1; size: -; V: TRBV18; DNA: TGTGCCAGCTCAACGTATGACAGGGGAAGCTCCTACGAGCAGTACTTC; CDR3: CASSTYDRGSSYEQYF
J: TRBJ2-3; D: -; size: -; V: TRBV7-8; DNA: TGTGCCAGCAGCTCCGTTCGGGATACGCAGTATTTT; CDR3: CASSSVRDTQYF
J: TRBJ1-3; D: -; size: -; V: TRBV14; DNA: TGTGCCAGCAGCCAAGAAGATTTATGGACAGAAAGCTCTGGAAACACCATATATTTT; CDR3: CASSQEDLWTESSGNTIYF
J: TRBJ2-5; D: TRBD2; size: -; V: TRBV30; DNA: TGTGCCTGGAGTTTAACGGGAGGCTTGCCAGAGACCCAGTACTTC; CDR3: CAWSLTGGLPETQYF
J: TRBJ2-7; D: -; size: few; V: TRBV5-1; DNA: TGCGCCAGCAGCTTGGAAGGTGCCCGACACGACGAGCAGTACTTC; CDR3: CASSLEGARHDEQYF
J: TRBJ2-1; D: TRBD1; size: -; V: TRBV9; DNA: TGTGCCAGCAGCGTAACGGGGGCAGGGGGCCCCTACAATGAGCAGTTCTTC; CDR3: CASSVTGAGGPYNEQFF
J: TRBJ1-1; D: TRBD1; size: -; V: TRBV30; DNA: TGTGCCTGGGCCGGGCCGGCAGGGGGATTTGAAGCTTTCTTT; CDR3: CAWAGPAGGFEAFF
J: TRBJ2-7; D: -; size: -; V: TRBV11-2; DNA: TGTGCCAGCAGCTTAGAAGGGGCCGGTCACTACGAGCAGTACTTC; CDR3: CASSLEGAGHYEQYF
J: TRBJ2-7; D: TRBD1; size: -; V: TRBV15; DNA: TGTGCCACCAGCAGGGGACAGGACCCCTCCTACGAGCAGTACTTC; CDR3: CATSRGQDPSYEQYF
J: TRBJ2-5; D: -; size: few; V: TRBV27; DNA: TGTGCCAGCAGAAGGTCAGGGTTAGAGACCCAGTACTTC; CDR3: CASRRSGLETQYF
J: TRBJ1-6; D: -; size: -; V: TRBV4-2; DNA: TGTGCCAGCAGCCAACTGTGGACAGAACTATCACCCCTCCACTTT; CDR3: CASSQLWTELSPLHF
J: TRBJ2-1; D: TRBD2; size: -; V: TRBV5-1; DNA: TGCGCCAGCAGCCCAAGACTAGCGGGAGGGCCGGTGCAGAGTGAGCAGTTCTTC; CDR3: CASSPRLAGGPVQSEQFF
J: TRBJ1-6; D: -; size: once; V: TRBV5-3; DNA: TGTGCCAGAAGCTTTCTGGACAGCAATAATTCACCCCTCCACTTT; CDR3: CARSFLDSNNSPLHF
J: TRBJ2-7; D: -; size: -; V: TRBV7-9; DNA: TGTGCCAGCAGCTTAGTGGGGCCAGGCTACGAGCAGTACTTC; CDR3: CASSLVGPGYEQYF
J: TRBJ2-1; D: -; size: -; V: TRBV6-5; DNA: TGTGCCAGCAGTTACTCGGGCAACAATGAGCAGTTCTTC; CDR3: CASSYSGNNEQFF
J: TRBJ2-3; D: -; size: -; V: TRBV2; DNA: TGTGCCAGCAGACGGACAGCCTCCACAGATACGCAGTATTTT; CDR3: CASRRTASTDTQYF
J: TRBJ2-7; D: TRBD1; size: -; V: TRBV7-2; DNA: TGTGCCAGCAGCTTAGACAGGGGGCGCGAGCAGTACTTC; CDR3: CASSLDRGREQYF
J: TRBJ2-5; D: -; size: -; V: TRBV12-5; DNA: TGTGCTAGTGGTTTGGGTGGAGGGGTGGAGACCCAGTACTTC; CDR3: CASGLGGGVETQYF
J: TRBJ1-2; D: -; size: -; V: TRBV5-1; DNA: TGCGCCAGCAGCTTGGAGGCAGGGCCTCCCGGCTACACCTTC; CDR3: CASSLEAGPPGYTF
J: TRBJ1-2; D: -; size: -; V: TRBV10-3; DNA: TGTGCCATCAGTCTCGGACAGTTAACAGGTCATGGCTACACCTTC; CDR3: CAISLGQLTGHGYTF
J: TRBJ2-1; D: TRBD2; size: once; V: TRBV25-1; DNA: TGTGCCAGCAGTGAAATTGTAAGCCTAGCGGGAGGCCATGAGCAGTTCTTC; CDR3: CASSEIVSLAGGHEQFF